This record covers a single T cell receptor (beta chain). Its antigen is undetermined. These data originate in a study of T cell responses to AZD1222 COVID-19 vaccine. Whole-study findings and limits: The repertoires were collected only after the peak T cell response. Spike-specific TCR breadth and depth were elevated following two AZD1222 doses. Of the AZD1222 recipients, only 5 to 7 were seropositive at baseline.

TCRdb's table, derived via immunoSEQ multiplex PCR, lists solely in-frame clones and lacks some. The sample carries more than 85,000 clones, around nine tenths recorded once. The clonotype was recovered from an adult who received the AZD1222 COVID-19 vaccine. The sample here was peripheral blood, taken 28 days after the second AZD1222 dose.

DNA for the CDR3: TGTGCCAGCAGTGTGGCGGCCTTCAATCAGCCCCAGCATTTT. The encoded protein is CASSVAAFNQPQHF. The chain uses TRBV2 and TRBJ1-5; D is unclear. Germline CDR1 and CDR2: SNHLY and FYNNEI. The V gene lost 4 bases and the J gene lost 3 bases, with 10 bases spanning the gap. This CDR3 region has 14 residues.